This T cell receptor (beta chain) was sequenced for a study of blood T cells in healthy people across ages. Overall study results and limits: Underestimates were what the diversity estimates from one million T cells were considered to be.

This clonotype appeared a single time. Its cognate antigen is unknown. Primed by a sample-barcoded 5' primer and a J-beta primer mix, a second PCR proceeded for about 6 to 12 cycles. TCRdb reanalysed the 5' RACE reads using MiXCR and keeps one entry per CDR3 protein. The repertoire has roughly 2 million distinct CDR3 sequences, 49% of them found once; the top ten carry about 2.1%. With 0 bases removed from V and 9 bases from J, the gap between germline ends came to 12 bases. This CDR3 spans 13 amino acids. The germline V gene encodes CDR1 SGHDN and CDR2 FVKESK. The clonotype was recovered from a woman in her forties in good health. The chain employs TRBV14 and TRBJ2-7; possibly TRBD2 for D (6 bases). Sequenced material: blood. The chain's CDR3 is CASSQETAGRQYF. The CDR3 DNA reads TGTGCCAGCAGCCAAGAAACGGCGGGGAGGCAGTACTTC. Together with reference TRBV14 and TRBJ2-7, the CDR3 gives the full variable domain: EAGVTQFPSHSVIEKGQTVTLRCDPISGHDNLYWYRRVMGKEIKFLLHFVKESKQDESGMPNNRFLAERTGGTYSTLKVQPAELEDSGVYFCASSQETAGRQYFGPGTRLTVT.